The clone carrying this T cell receptor (beta chain) was seen only a few times. Antigen unknown. The method was immunoSEQ multiplex PCR; TCRdb's version includes in-frame clones alone and lacks a portion of them. In the table there are approximately 46,000 clones, roughly 80% of which are singletons. These data come from a study of memory CD4+ T cells and cytomegalovirus serostatus. In the study overall: Donors were healthy Belgian adults, 10 or so CMV seropositive and about 24 seronegative.

Overall study findings and caveats: A US-trained random forest predicted CMV serostatus with median AUC around 0.91.

Single viable CD3+CD4+CD8-CD45RO+ cells were sorted as the memory CD4+ T cells. The sample was memory CD4+ T cells from blood. This TCR came from an adult in good health and CMV-seronegative.

The CDR3 sequence: CASSQDPVGNTEAFF. In DNA, the CDR3 is TGCGCCAGCAGCCAAGATCCAGTCGGAAACACTGAAGCTTTCTTT. V is TRBV4-1 and J is TRBJ1-1; no reliable D call. CDR3 size: 15 residues. The V end lost 0 bases, the J end lost 2 bases, and 10 bases lay between the germline ends. Germline-derived CDR1 and CDR2 are MGHRA and YSYEKL.